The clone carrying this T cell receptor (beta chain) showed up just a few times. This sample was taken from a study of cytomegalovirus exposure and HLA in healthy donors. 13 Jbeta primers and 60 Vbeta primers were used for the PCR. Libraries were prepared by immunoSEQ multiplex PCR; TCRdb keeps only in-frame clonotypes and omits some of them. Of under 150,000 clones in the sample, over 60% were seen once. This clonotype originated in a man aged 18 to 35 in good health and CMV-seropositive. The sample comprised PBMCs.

The CDR3 nucleotides are TGTGCCAGCAGCTTAGACCCGACTAGGAGCCACGAGCAGTACTTC. Encoded protein: CASSLDPTRSHEQYF. The chain couples TRBV11-3 to TRBJ2-7, with a tentative D call TRBD2 (6 bases). Trimming took off 0 bases at V and 5 bases at J, with 14 bases between the two ends. The CDR3 extends over 15 amino acids. CDR1 and CDR2 (germline): SGHNT, YENEEA. The complete variable domain, with remaining parts taken from reference TRBV11-3 and TRBJ2-7, reads EAGVVQSPRYKIIEKKQPVAFWCNPISGHNTLYWYLQNLGQGPELLIRYENEEAVDDSQLPKDRFSAERLKGVDSTLKIQPAELGDSAVYLCASSLDPTRSHEQYFGPGTRLTVT.